This entry lists 27 T cell receptor beta chains sequenced from one sample in a study of T cells in women clearing cervical HPV infection. Some clones are missing from TCRdb's copy, which holds only in-frame ones; the method was immunoSEQ multiplex PCR. This sample contains some 25,000 clones. The source material was blood buffy coat. These TCRs come from a woman between 18 and 75 years old with a cervical HPV16 infection that either progressed to CIN3+ or cleared (not recorded which).

As for this clone: The observed sequence ends 3 residues before the CDR3 terminus, with the missing tail filled in from the germline J gene. V is TRBV18 and J is TRBJ2-3; D not resolved. The CDR3 runs to 14 residues. Germline CDR1 is KGHSH and CDR2 is LQKENI. Between the trimmed V and J ends, which lost 0 bases and 6 bases, there was a span of 10 bases. The DNA read from the CDR3 is TGTGCCAGCTCACCACCGGGTTCGCGGGATACG. Translation: CASSPPGSRDT. The whole CDR3 sequence reads CASSPPGSRDTQYF.

Details on this clone: The read terminates 3 residues ahead of where the CDR3 ends, so the germline J gene completes it. The chain couples TRBV14 to TRBJ2-2, with D possibly matching TRBD1 (6 bases). Germline V lookup: CDR1 SGHDN, CDR2 FVKESK. CDR3 size: 14 residues. Partial CDR3 DNA: TGTGCCAGCAGCGTCACAGGGAGTAGTTCACCG. Residues: CASSVTGSSSP. The full-length CDR3 reads as CASSVTGSSSPLFF.

Incomplete CDR3 DNA: TGTGCCAGCCGCCGGGACAGGGTGGAATCACCC. Translating it yields CASRRDRVESP. The complete CDR3 sequence is CASRRDRVESPLHF. The chain carries TRBV2 and TRBJ1-6; 9 nucleotides line up with TRBD1. The CDR3 is cut off 3 residues early in the read; its end comes from the germline J gene. The germline V gene has CDR1 SNHLY and CDR2 FYNNEI. CDR3 size: 14 residues. V lost 8 bases, J lost 10 bases, and 9 bases stayed unmatched.

Points on this clone: The sequenced fragment ends 3 residues before the CDR3 boundary, so the rest is inferred from the germline J gene. The sample holds other DNA sequences that translate to the same CDR3. The V call is TRBV30, the J call TRBJ1-2; a weak D match, TRBD1 (5 bases). Trimming left V 2 bases short and J 6 bases short, with 10 bases between. Per the germline V gene, CDR1 is GTSNPN and CDR2 is SVGIG (reference sequence). CDR3 length equals 12 residues. This CDR3 is CAWSPGLHGYTF. CDR3 bases read: TGTGCCTGGAGTCCAGGGCTACATGGC.

Of note for this clone: The read ends 3 residues shy of where the CDR3 ends; the end is completed using the germline J gene. V is TRBV19 and J is TRBJ1-2, with TRBD1 as a possible D gene (5 bases). Germline-derived CDR1 and CDR2 are LNHDA and SQIVND (reference sequence). Trimming removed 1 base from V and 2 bases from J, with 14 bases in between. This CDR3 has 16 amino acids. CDR3 protein: CASSIGWRGTNYGYTF. The DNA read from the CDR3 is TGTGCCAGTAGTATAGGGTGGAGGGGAACGAACTATGGC.

On this clone: The missing CDR3 end, 3 residues past where the read stops, is filled in from the germline J gene. The rearrangement links TRBV5-1 to TRBJ2-4, with D perhaps TRBD2 (6 bases). The V end was cut by 0 bases, the J end by 4 bases, with 17 bases between. The CDR3 extends over 17 amino acids. Germline V CDR1 and CDR2: SGHRS, YFSETQ. Incomplete CDR3 DNA: TGCGCCAGCAGCTTGGAACCGGCGGGAACTTTTAAAAACATT. It encodes CASSLEPAGTFKNI. The entire CDR3 protein is CASSLEPAGTFKNIQYF.

With regard to this clone: Read data end 3 residues before the CDR3 end; the end is taken from the germline J gene. V and J are TRBV18 and TRBJ1-2; 7 bases agree with TRBD1. This CDR3 region has 17 residues. V trimming: 3 bases; J trimming: 3 bases; junction bases outside the gene matches: 13. CDR1 and CDR2 (germline): KGHSH, LQKENI. The CDR3 region is CASSPYPQTGWDYGYTF. CDR3 bases read: TGTGCCAGCTCACCCTATCCCCAGACAGGGTGGGACTATGGC.

Details on this clone: The read gets to within 3 residues of the CDR3 end, and the germline J gene fills in the rest. The chain employs TRBV20-1 and TRBJ2-7, with 9 nucleotides matching TRBD1. The V gene's germline CDR1 is DFQATT and CDR2 SNEGSKA (reference sequence). There are 15 residues in the CDR3. The trim removed 3 bases at V and 3 bases at J, leaving 9 bases unmatched. The part of the CDR3 DNA that was read is TGCAGTGCTAGCCTCGGACAGGGGTATCTCTACGAG. Translated, it gives CSASLGQGYLYE. The full CDR3 is CSASLGQGYLYEQYF.

On this clone: With the read ending 3 residues before the CDR3 end, the germline J gene is used to fill in that end. The chain couples TRBV11-3 to TRBJ2-7, with 11 bases that match TRBD1. The germline V gene encodes CDR1 SGHNT and CDR2 YENEEA. The CDR3 has 13 amino acids. V shed 7 bases and J 5 bases; nucleotides not matched to a gene: 4. The covered CDR3 bases are TGTGCCAGCACAGGGACAGGGGGTCACGAG. It encodes CASTGTGGHE. The complete CDR3 reads CASTGTGGHEQYF. Full variable domain (rest looked up from reference TRBV11-3 and TRBJ2-7): EAGVVQSPRYKIIEKKQPVAFWCNPISGHNTLYWYLQNLGQGPELLIRYENEEAVDDSQLPKDRFSAERLKGVDSTLKIQPAELGDSAVYLCASTGTGGHEQYFGPGTRLTVT.

As for this clone: The read falls 3 residues short of the CDR3 end, and the missing part is taken from the germline J gene. The rearrangement joins TRBV11-3 to TRBJ1-1; D uncertain. The CDR3 is 13 residues long. The germline V gene encodes CDR1 SGHNT and CDR2 YENEEA. Trimming took 3 bases from V and 5 from J, leaving 10 bases between them. The CDR3 spells CASSFDERTEAFF. CDR3 DNA (partial): TGTGCCAGCAGCTTTGATGAGCGGACTGAA. The full variable domain, in which reference TRBV11-3 and TRBJ1-1 provide the parts outside the CDR3, is EAGVVQSPRYKIIEKKQPVAFWCNPISGHNTLYWYLQNLGQGPELLIRYENEEAVDDSQLPKDRFSAERLKGVDSTLKIQPAELGDSAVYLCASSFDERTEAFFGQGTRLTVV.

Note on this clone: Sequencing ends 3 residues short of the CDR3 end; the germline J gene provides the rest. The genes are TRBV5-1 and TRBJ2-2; 7 nucleotides agree with TRBD2. The CDR3 runs to 14 residues. J was trimmed by 2 bases and V by 3 bases; bases with no gene match: 1. Germline V gene lookup returns CDR1 SGHRS and CDR2 YFSETQ. Partial CDR3 DNA: TGCGCCAGCAGCTGGGACTATAACACCGGGGAG. Translating it yields CASSWDYNTGE. Given in full, the CDR3 is CASSWDYNTGELFF.

With respect to this clone: The read stops 3 residues short of the end of the CDR3; the missing end is completed from the germline J gene. The V gene is TRBV30, the J gene TRBJ1-2; no clear D gene. The CDR3 runs to 13 residues. In germline, CDR1 is GTSNPN, CDR2 SVGIG (reference sequence). Trimming cost V 2 bases and J 5 bases, with 12 bases left between them. CDR3 sequence: CAWSTGVGYGYTF. The CDR3 bases that were read are TGTGCCTGGAGTACCGGGGTAGGGTATGGC.

On this clone: Coverage ceases 3 residues before the CDR3 finishes, and the germline J gene fills in the end. The V and J genes are TRBV19 and TRBJ1-1; a possible D gene is TRBD1 (6 bases). Germline V gene data show CDR1 as LNHDA and CDR2 as SQIVND (reference sequence). The germline V and J ends were trimmed by 5 bases and 5 bases, with 12 bases remaining between them. This CDR3 contains 13 residues. The DNA read from the CDR3 is TGTGCCAGTAGTTATCAGGGGAATACTGAA. Translating gives CASSYQGNTE. The whole CDR3 is CASSYQGNTEAFF.

Note on this clone: Sequencing ends 3 residues short of the CDR3 end; the germline J gene provides the rest. The chain recombines TRBV11-2 with TRBJ2-2; maybe TRBD2 (7 bases). The CDR3 loop spans 15 amino acids. V lost 5 bases and J lost 6, with 16 bases in between. Looked up from germline, CDR1 is SGHAT and CDR2 is FQNNGV. CDR3 loop: CASSRLKGGPGELFF. The part of the CDR3 DNA that was read is TGTGCCAGCAGCCGGCTCAAGGGGGGGCCCGGGGAG. Using reference TRBV11-2 and TRBJ2-2 for the parts outside the CDR3, the full variable domain is EAGVAQSPRYKIIEKRQSVAFWCNPISGHATLYWYQQILGQGPKLLIQFQNNGVVDDSQLPKDRFSAERLKGVDSTLKIQPAKLEDSAVYLCASSRLKGGPGELFFGEGSRLTVL.

With regard to this clone: The CDR3 goes on 3 residues after the read ends, and that part is filled in from the germline J gene. The gene calls are TRBV20-1 and TRBJ1-4; no reliable D call. Trimming took 7 bases from V and 5 from J, leaving 23 bases between them. Looked up from germline, CDR1 is DFQATT and CDR2 is SNEGSKA (reference sequence). The CDR3 spans 16 residues. CDR3 bases read: TGCAGTGTCAGAAGTATCGGTGGGCAATTCAATGAAAAA. Translated: CSVRSIGGQFNEK. The CDR3 in its entirety is CSVRSIGGQFNEKLFF.

About this clone itself: The CDR3 extends 3 residues past the end of the read, so its final part is completed from the germline J gene. The chain combines TRBV7-9 with TRBJ1-2; D is unclear. Germline V gene data show CDR1 as SEHNR and CDR2 as FQNEAQ (reference sequence). This CDR3 is 14 amino acids long. The DNA read from the CDR3 is TGTGCCAGCAGCCCCGACTACGACGGAGATACC. Encoded protein: CASSPDYDGDT. The whole CDR3 region reads CASSPDYDGDTYTF.

Of note for this clone: The read stops 3 residues short of the end of the CDR3; the missing end is completed from the germline J gene. The rearrangement links TRBV2 to TRBJ2-4, with D perhaps TRBD2 (5 bases). The CDR3 spans 16 residues. Germline loops: CDR1 SNHLY, CDR2 FYNNEI. The sequenced CDR3 bases are TGTGCCAGCAGTGATAGTACAAGCCCTGGAGACTATGGT. Its protein is CASSDSTSPGDYG. The entire CDR3 is CASSDSTSPGDYGQYF. The full variable domain, with the rest looked up from reference TRBV2 and TRBJ2-4, is EPEVTQTPSHQVTQMGQEVILRCVPISNHLYFYWYRQILGQKVEFLVSFYNNEISEKSEIFDDQFSVERPDGSNFTLKIRSTKLEDSAMYFCASSDSTSPGDYGQYFGAGTRLSVL.

With regard to this clone: The read gets to within 3 residues of the CDR3 end, and the germline J gene fills in the rest. The gene calls are TRBV5-4 and TRBJ2-3, with 12 nucleotides matching TRBD2. Per germline, CDR1 SGHNT and CDR2 YYREEE (reference sequence). With V trimmed by 3 bases and J by 7 bases, 9 bases remained unmatched. There are 16 residues in the CDR3. This CDR3 reads CASSYQTSGSGNTQYF. The sequenced part of the CDR3 DNA is TGTGCCAGCAGCTACCAGACTAGCGGGAGTGGAAATACG. Using reference TRBV5-4 and TRBJ2-3 for the parts outside the CDR3, the full variable domain is ETGVTQSPTHLIKTRGQQVTLRCSSQSGHNTVSWYQQALGQGPQFIFQYYREEENGRGNFPPRFSGLQFPNYSSELNVNALELDDSALYLCASSYQTSGSGNTQYFGPGTRLTVL.

CDR3 protein: CSASWASAGDEQFF. The CDR3 bases that were read are TGCAGTGCTAGTTGGGCAAGCGCCGGGGATGAG. The chain employs TRBV20-1 and TRBJ2-1; possibly TRBD2 for D (5 bases). The read gets to within 3 residues of the CDR3 end, and the germline J gene fills in the rest. The germline V gene encodes CDR1 DFQATT and CDR2 SNEGSKA (reference sequence). Between the trimmed V and J ends, which lost 3 bases and 8 bases, there was a span of 17 bases. CDR3 size: 14 residues.

Details on this clone: The CDR3 is cut off 3 residues early in the read; its end comes from the germline J gene. The chain couples TRBV20-1 to TRBJ2-2; 7 nucleotides align to TRBD2. Looked up from germline, CDR1 is DFQATT and CDR2 is SNEGSKA (reference sequence). The CDR3 spans 15 residues. With 3 bases clipped from V and 6 bases from J, the junction kept 10 bases outside the gene matches. The CDR3 sequence: CSARMVAGVPGELFF. The covered CDR3 bases are TGCAGTGCTAGGATGGTGGCGGGAGTTCCCGGGGAG.

As regards this clone: The read is 3 residues too short to cover the CDR3 end, so that end is filled in from the germline J gene. This chain joins TRBV28 and TRBJ1-6, with no clear D. The CDR3 sequence is 13 residues long. CDR1 and CDR2 (germline): MDHEN, SYDVKM. The ends were cut back, 6 bases at V and 7 bases at J, with 10 bases in the middle. CDR3 loop: CASSPSPNSPLHF. Partial CDR3 DNA: TGTGCCAGCAGCCCAAGCCCAAATTCACCC.

Of note for this clone: The read ends 3 residues shy of where the CDR3 ends; the end is completed using the germline J gene. The rearrangement uses TRBV11-3 and TRBJ2-1; D unclear. The CDR3 has 12 amino acids. Looked up from germline, CDR1 is SGHNT and CDR2 is YENEEA. V gave up 5 bases and J gave up 2 bases, with 4 bases separating them. CDR3: CASSTAYNEQFF. The sequenced part of the CDR3 DNA is TGTGCCAGCAGCACGGCCTACAATGAG.

About this clone itself: The read falls 3 residues short of the CDR3 end, and the missing part is taken from the germline J gene. The chain has TRBV6-1 and TRBJ1-2; no reliable D call. This CDR3 is built from 14 residues. The V gene's germline CDR1 is MNHNS and CDR2 SASEGT. This chain's CDR3 is CASSALQENYGYTF. The CDR3 bases that were read are TGTGCCAGCAGTGCCTTACAAGAGAATTACGGC.

Turning to this clone: The read comes to an end 3 residues before the CDR3 does, leaving the germline J gene to fill in the end. The chain recombines TRBV2 with TRBJ2-7, with 9 positions matching TRBD1. This CDR3 spans 14 amino acids. Germline CDR1 SNHLY, CDR2 FYNNEI. V was pared by 8 bases and J by 2 bases, with 7 bases of the junction left unmatched. CDR3 sequence reads: CASYDRGETYEQYF. The covered CDR3 bases are TGTGCCAGCTACGACAGGGGGGAGACCTACGAG.

In the case of this clone: The observed sequence ends 3 residues before the CDR3 terminus, with the missing tail filled in from the germline J gene. The chain carries TRBV5-1 and TRBJ1-6; a weak D match, TRBD1 (5 bases). The CDR3 has 16 residues. Trimming stripped 5 bases from V and 0 bases from J, with 12 bases between. Germline V lookup: CDR1 SGHRS, CDR2 YFSETQ. The CDR3 sequence: CASSPRGSSYNSPLHF. The covered CDR3 bases are TGCGCCAGCAGTCCCCGGGGGAGCTCCTATAATTCACCC.

Of note for this clone: The read ends 3 residues early relative to the CDR3; the germline J gene fills the gap. This chain uses TRBV6-2 or TRBV6-3 with TRBJ2-7; 10 nucleotides align to TRBD2. The CDR3 has 15 residues. The germline CDR1 and CDR2 sequences are MNHEY and SVGEGT. Trimming at V came to 3 bases and at J to 4 bases, leaving 6 bases not matched to a gene. Partial CDR3 DNA: TGTGCCAGCAGTTATACTAGCGGGACAGTGTACGAG. Its translation: CASSYTSGTVYE. From start to end, the CDR3 is CASSYTSGTVYEQYF.

As regards this clone: Read sequence stops 3 residues before the CDR3 end, and the germline J gene provides the missing end. The chain carries TRBV19 and TRBJ1-2; D gene uncertain. Germline lookup yields CDR1 LNHDA and CDR2 SQIVND (reference sequence). The CDR3 has 17 amino acids. The CDR3 sequence: CASGLAGRSRSYNDYTF. Partial CDR3 DNA: TGTGCCAGCGGCCTAGCGGGAAGGAGTCGTTCCTACAATGAC.